This T cell receptor (beta chain) came from a study of CD8 T cells in ankylosing spondylitis. Worth noting for this clonotype: As yet, its antigen is unknown.

General study findings and limits: Seven to nine highly homologous variants made up a TCR beta motif, and this motif appeared characteristic of ankylosing spondylitis blood. Disease-linked clones proved CD8+ and comparatively uncommon in peripheral blood. Earlier authors reported some of these motif variants in reactive arthritis synovial fluid and blood. Researchers reportedly found disease-linked clones significantly enriched in matched ankylosing spondylitis synovial fluid.

Via MiXCR, TCRdb re-called the 5' RACE reads, giving one row per CDR3 protein. The data hold 650,000 to 800,000 distinct CDR3 sequences, with about 20% observed a single time. The receptor was isolated from a male donor with ankylosing spondylitis. Sequenced sample: blood, either unsorted or a sorted T cell fraction (not recorded which).

CDR3 sequence: CSTGTAKLNEKLFF. CDR3 bases: TGCAGTACGGGGACAGCAAAACTTAATGAAAAACTGTTTTTT. This chain joins TRBV20-1 and TRBJ1-4; the match to TRBD1 covers 7 bases. CDR1 is DFQATT and CDR2 is SNEGSKA in the germline V gene (reference sequence). V was clipped by 8 bases and J by 4 bases; unmatched bases: 10. The CDR3 is 14 residues long.